This T cell receptor (beta chain) is from a study of shared clonotypes between healthy human individuals. The overall study: Each donor's CD4 naive and CD4 memory cells filled three plates apiece, CD8 naive two, and CD8 memory one.

Germline V gene sequence: CDR1 MNHEY, CDR2 SVGAGI. V was shortened by 6 bases and J by 5 bases, with 13 bases between the two germline ends. The CDR3 totals 13 residues. Sequencing was performed with immunoSEQ multiplex PCR; in TCRdb, only in-frame clones are kept and a portion is missing. The sample has millions of clones, 85% to 95% seen once. Sequenced material: naive CD4+ T cells sorted from blood. Subset noted: CD45RA+ positively selected. This receptor was obtained from a man aged 18 to 30 in good health. The V and J genes are TRBV6-5 and TRBJ1-1; tentatively, D is TRBD1 (5 bases). The chain's CDR3 is CASSQRGGTEAFF. In DNA, the CDR3 is TGTGCCAGCAGCCAAAGGGGAGGAACTGAAGCTTTCTTT.